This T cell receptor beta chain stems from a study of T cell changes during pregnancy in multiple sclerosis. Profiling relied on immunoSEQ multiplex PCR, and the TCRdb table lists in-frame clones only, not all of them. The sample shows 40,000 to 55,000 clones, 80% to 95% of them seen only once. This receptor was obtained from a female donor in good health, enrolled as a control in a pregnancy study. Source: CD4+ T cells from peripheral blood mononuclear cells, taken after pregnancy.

The CDR3: CSVAPQGSTEAFF. The DNA for the CDR3 is TGCAGCGTTGCCCCTCAGGGGAGCACTGAAGCTTTCTTT. The rearrangement links TRBV29-1 to TRBJ1-1, with D perhaps TRBD1 (6 bases). Germline V gives CDR1 SQVTM, CDR2 ANQGSEA. Trimming shortened V by 4 bases and J by 4 bases, and 13 bases separated the two germline ends. The CDR3 runs to 13 residues.